This T cell receptor (beta chain) was recovered during a study of T cell repertoires in cytomegalovirus infection. Study summary: Shared public TCR beta signatures pointed to both CMV infection and a matching HLA type.

TCRdb reprocessed the reads with MiXCR, giving one entry per CDR3 protein. Of about 360,000 distinct CDR3 sequences listed, around a sixth were seen once; the top ten hold around 8.6%. This clonotype was observed at least ten times. The germline V gene encodes CDR1 SNHLY and CDR2 FYNNEI. This CDR3 region has 14 residues. Trimming took 1 base from V and 2 from J, leaving 8 bases between them. The genes are TRBV2 and TRBJ2-5; D gene uncertain. This clonotype was sampled from a human donor in good health (CMV status not recorded). Some clones in this sample may be carry-over from other donors' samples. The sequenced material came from PBMCs. CDR3 nucleotide sequence: TGTGCCAGCAGTGAAGAGAGGATTCAAGAGACCCAGTACTTC. This translates into CASSEERIQETQYF. The whole variable domain, remainder taken from reference TRBV2 and TRBJ2-5, is EPEVTQTPSHQVTQMGQEVILRCVPISNHLYFYWYRQILGQKVEFLVSFYNNEISEKSEIFDDQFSVERPDGSNFTLKIRSTKLEDSAMYFCASSEERIQETQYFGPGTRLLVL.